This T cell receptor beta chain was captured by sequencing in a study of blood T cell repertoires in COVID-19. This clone appeared a few times. Clones were sequenced by immunoSEQ multiplex PCR, and TCRdb holds only the in-frame ones, with some missing. The sample lists 78,000 or so clones, approximately 86% occurring once. V shed 3 bases and J shed 8 bases, with 11 bases lying between them. This CDR3 has 13 residues. Germline loops: CDR1 SGHVS, CDR2 FQNEAQ. The origin of this receptor is a man in his fifties with active or convalescent COVID-19. The specimen was peripheral blood. The chain recombines TRBV7-8 with TRBJ1-5; D is unclear. CDR3 amino acids: CASSLGGWEPQHF. The DNA for the CDR3 is TGTGCCAGCAGCTTGGGAGGATGGGAGCCCCAGCATTTT.